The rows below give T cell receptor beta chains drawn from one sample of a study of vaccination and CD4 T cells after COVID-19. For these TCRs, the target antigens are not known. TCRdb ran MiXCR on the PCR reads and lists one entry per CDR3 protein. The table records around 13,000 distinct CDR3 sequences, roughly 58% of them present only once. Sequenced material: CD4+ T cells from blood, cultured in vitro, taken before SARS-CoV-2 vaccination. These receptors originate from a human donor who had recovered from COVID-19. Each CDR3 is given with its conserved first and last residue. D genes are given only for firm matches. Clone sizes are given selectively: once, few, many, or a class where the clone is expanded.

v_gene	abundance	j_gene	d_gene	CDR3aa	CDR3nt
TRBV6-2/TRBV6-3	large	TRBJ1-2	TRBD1	CASSSRGSTYGYTF	TGTGCCAGCAGTAGCAGGGGGTCGACCTATGGCTACACCTTC
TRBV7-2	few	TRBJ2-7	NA	CASSFGGTYEQYF	TGTGCCAGCAGCTTCGGCGGGACCTACGAGCAGTACTTC
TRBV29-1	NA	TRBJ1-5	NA	CSVELDGHSNQPQHF	TGCAGCGTTGAATTGGACGGACATAGCAATCAGCCCCAGCATTTT
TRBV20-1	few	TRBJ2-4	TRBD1	CSAQDNSGQGANIQYF	TGCAGTGCTCAGGACAATTCAGGACAGGGGGCAAACATTCAGTACTTC
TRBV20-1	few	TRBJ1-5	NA	CSAAGHLSNQPQHF	TGCAGTGCAGCGGGACACCTTAGCAATCAGCCCCAGCATTTT
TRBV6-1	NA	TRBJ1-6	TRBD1	CASSVGGGLALPLHF	TGTGCCAGCAGTGTAGGGGGCGGTCTGGCTCTACCCCTCCACTTT
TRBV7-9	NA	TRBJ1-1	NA	CASSPGPGGTEAFF	TGTGCCAGCAGCCCGGGCCCTGGGGGCACTGAAGCTTTCTTT
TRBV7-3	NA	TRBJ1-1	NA	CANSSIRQIMNTEAFF	TGTGCCAACAGCTCCATCAGACAGATCATGAACACTGAAGCTTTCTTT
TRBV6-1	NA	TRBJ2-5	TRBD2	CAYGGLAGAETQYF	TGTGCCTATGGGGGACTAGCGGGAGCAGAGACCCAGTACTTC
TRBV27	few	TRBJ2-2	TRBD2	CASSLLAGGRTGELFF	TGTGCCAGCAGTTTATTAGCGGGAGGACGGACCGGGGAGCTGTTTTTT
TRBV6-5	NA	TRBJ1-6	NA	CASSYSGAGFGSPLHF	TGTGCCAGCAGTTATAGCGGTGCAGGGTTCGGATCACCCCTCCACTTT
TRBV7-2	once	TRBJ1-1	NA	CASSPQGGGTEAFF	TGTGCCAGCAGCCCCCAGGGAGGAGGCACTGAAGCTTTCTTT
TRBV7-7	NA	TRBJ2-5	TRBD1	CASSPDRDRETQYF	TGTGCCAGCAGCCCCGACAGGGATCGGGAGACCCAGTACTTC
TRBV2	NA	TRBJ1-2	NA	CASEEFRGDGYTF	TGTGCCAGCGAGGAGTTTCGGGGGGATGGCTACACCTTC
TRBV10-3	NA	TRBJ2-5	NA	CAIRKNGTQYF	TGTGCCATCCGAAAAAACGGGACCCAGTACTTC
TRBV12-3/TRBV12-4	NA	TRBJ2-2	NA	CATSLTGVNTGELFF	TGTGCCACCTCCTTGACAGGAGTCAACACCGGGGAGCTGTTTTTT